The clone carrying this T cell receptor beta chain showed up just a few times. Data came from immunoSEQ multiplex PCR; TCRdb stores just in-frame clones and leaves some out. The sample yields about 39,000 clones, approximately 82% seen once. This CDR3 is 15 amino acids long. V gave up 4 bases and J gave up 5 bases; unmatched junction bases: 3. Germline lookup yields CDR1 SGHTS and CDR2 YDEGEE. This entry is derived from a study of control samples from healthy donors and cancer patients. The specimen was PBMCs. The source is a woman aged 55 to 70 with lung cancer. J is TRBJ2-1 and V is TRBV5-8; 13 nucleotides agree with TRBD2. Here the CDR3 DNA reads TGTGCCAGCAGCATACTAGCGGGGGGGGACAATGAGCAGTTCTTC. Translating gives CASSILAGGDNEQFF. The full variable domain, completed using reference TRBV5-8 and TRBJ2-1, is EAGVTQSPTHLIKTRGQQATLRCSPISGHTSVYWYQQALGLGLQFLLWYDEGEERNRGNFPPRFSGRQFPNYSSELNVNALELEDSALYLCASSILAGGDNEQFFGPGTRLTVL.